This is a list of T cell receptor beta chains from one sample in a study of blood T cell repertoires in COVID-19. Assay used: immunoSEQ multiplex PCR; TCRdb lists only in-frame clones, some missing. This sample has 95,000 to 150,000 clones, with 80% to 85% found just once. What was sequenced was PBMCs or T cells enriched from blood (not recorded which). These TCRs come from a woman younger than 45 who had recovered from COVID-19. The CDR3 runs from the conserved cysteine through the conserved F or W. D genes are given only for firm matches. Not all rows give a size; the values are once, few, many and, for expanded clones, a class.

j_call: TRBJ2-6; clone_size: NA; d_call: TRBD1; v_call: TRBV7-9; cdr3_nt: TGTGCCAGCAGCTCGAATGACAGGGCTGGGGCCAACGTCCTGACTTTC; cdr3_aa: CASSSNDRAGANVLTF
j_call: TRBJ2-5; clone_size: NA; d_call: NA; v_call: TRBV5-5; cdr3_nt: TGTGCCAGCAGCTTTGGTGGCAGCCAAGAGACCCAGTACTTC; cdr3_aa: CASSFGGSQETQYF
j_call: TRBJ2-3; clone_size: once; d_call: NA; v_call: TRBV18; cdr3_nt: TGTGCCAGCTCACCACTGGACAAGGCGGGGGATACGCAGTATTTT; cdr3_aa: CASSPLDKAGDTQYF
j_call: TRBJ1-3; clone_size: NA; d_call: NA; v_call: TRBV11-2; cdr3_nt: TGTGCCAGCAGCCCCGGCCCTGACAGATACTCTGGAAACACCATATATTTT; cdr3_aa: CASSPGPDRYSGNTIYF
j_call: TRBJ1-1; clone_size: NA; d_call: TRBD1; v_call: TRBV7-9; cdr3_nt: TGTGCCAGCAGCTTAGCGCCAGGGGGTAACACTGAAGCTTTCTTT; cdr3_aa: CASSLAPGGNTEAFF
j_call: TRBJ2-6; clone_size: NA; d_call: NA; v_call: TRBV7-3; cdr3_nt: TGTGCCAGCAGCTTAAACAGGGTCTCTGGGGCCAACGTCCTGACTTTC; cdr3_aa: CASSLNRVSGANVLTF
j_call: TRBJ1-1; clone_size: NA; d_call: NA; v_call: TRBV15; cdr3_nt: TGTGCCACCAGCAGGAACCTTGAGGGGGCTGAAGCTTTCTTT; cdr3_aa: CATSRNLEGAEAFF
j_call: TRBJ2-3; clone_size: few; d_call: NA; v_call: TRBV12-3/TRBV12-4; cdr3_nt: TGTGCCAGCAGTCAGACTAGTTCAGATACGCAGTATTTT; cdr3_aa: CASSQTSSDTQYF
j_call: TRBJ1-1; clone_size: NA; d_call: TRBD1; v_call: TRBV7-9; cdr3_nt: TGTGCCAGCAGCTTAGCAGAGGGGGCCACTGAAGCTTTCTTT; cdr3_aa: CASSLAEGATEAFF
j_call: TRBJ2-7; clone_size: NA; d_call: TRBD1; v_call: TRBV28; cdr3_nt: TGTGCCAGCAGCTCCCCAGGGACAGGGGGTTCTCAGCAGTACTTC; cdr3_aa: CASSSPGTGGSQQYF
j_call: TRBJ2-2; clone_size: once; d_call: NA; v_call: TRBV7-9; cdr3_nt: TGTGCCAGCAGCTTAACTGGGTCGGGGAACACCGGGGAGCTGTTTTTT; cdr3_aa: CASSLTGSGNTGELFF
j_call: TRBJ1-3; clone_size: NA; d_call: NA; v_call: TRBV28; cdr3_nt: TGTGCCAGCGTTTCCCCGGGCTCTGGAAACACCATATATTTT; cdr3_aa: CASVSPGSGNTIYF
j_call: TRBJ2-3; clone_size: once; d_call: NA; v_call: TRBV24-1; cdr3_nt: TGTGCCACCAGTGATTTGGGGACAAAAAGCACAGATACGCAGTATTTT; cdr3_aa: CATSDLGTKSTDTQYF
j_call: TRBJ2-5; clone_size: NA; d_call: NA; v_call: TRBV28; cdr3_nt: TGTGCCAGCAGTTTACAAGCGCTCGGCCGGAAACGAAGAGAGACCCAGTACTTC; cdr3_aa: CASSLQALGRKRRETQYF
j_call: TRBJ2-5; clone_size: once; d_call: NA; v_call: TRBV7-7; cdr3_nt: TGTGCCAGCAGCTTATCCCCCCGGACAGATGAGACCCAGTACTTC; cdr3_aa: CASSLSPRTDETQYF
j_call: TRBJ2-7; clone_size: NA; d_call: TRBD2; v_call: TRBV28; cdr3_nt: TGTGCCAGCAGTATTATAGCGGGAGGGCCTCGAACCTACGAGCAGTACTTC; cdr3_aa: CASSIIAGGPRTYEQYF
j_call: TRBJ1-4; clone_size: NA; d_call: TRBD1; v_call: TRBV28; cdr3_nt: TGTGCCAGCAGTTCGACCGGGACAGGGTCTGAAAAACTGTTTTTT; cdr3_aa: CASSSTGTGSEKLFF
j_call: TRBJ2-7; clone_size: once; d_call: TRBD2; v_call: TRBV19; cdr3_nt: TGTGCCAGTAGTATTCTGGGGCCTAGCGGGAGTGCCGAGCAGTACTTC; cdr3_aa: CASSILGPSGSAEQYF
j_call: TRBJ1-1; clone_size: NA; d_call: TRBD1; v_call: TRBV30; cdr3_nt: TGTGCCTGGCGGACAGGGGGCCGGCTGGGCACTGAAGCTTTCTTT; cdr3_aa: CAWRTGGRLGTEAFF
j_call: TRBJ1-5; clone_size: once; d_call: NA; v_call: TRBV6-2/TRBV6-3; cdr3_nt: TGTGCCAGCAGTTACTCGGGCTTCAATCAGCCCCAGCATTTT; cdr3_aa: CASSYSGFNQPQHF
j_call: TRBJ2-2; clone_size: once; d_call: NA; v_call: TRBV9; cdr3_nt: TGTGCCAGCAGCGTAGGTGGGCTCAACACCGGGGAGCTGTTTTTT; cdr3_aa: CASSVGGLNTGELFF
j_call: TRBJ1-5; clone_size: NA; d_call: TRBD1; v_call: TRBV4-2; cdr3_nt: TGTGCCAGCAGCCATGTACAGGGGGCGCGGGCAGGTCAGCCCCAGCATTTT; cdr3_aa: CASSHVQGARAGQPQHF
j_call: TRBJ2-2; clone_size: NA; d_call: TRBD2; v_call: TRBV3-1/TRBV3-2; cdr3_nt: TGTGCCAGCAGCCAAGCCCACACTAGCGGGAGGGCCCCCGGGGAGCTGTTTTTT; cdr3_aa: CASSQAHTSGRAPGELFF
j_call: TRBJ2-5; clone_size: NA; d_call: NA; v_call: TRBV6-2/TRBV6-3; cdr3_nt: TGTGCCAGCAGTTATCGGGTAGTGACCCAAGAGACCCAGTACTTC; cdr3_aa: CASSYRVVTQETQYF
j_call: TRBJ1-3; clone_size: few; d_call: NA; v_call: TRBV5-1; cdr3_nt: TGCGCCAGCAGCTTGAACCTTATCGGACAGCTCTCTGGAAACACCATATATTTT; cdr3_aa: CASSLNLIGQLSGNTIYF
j_call: TRBJ1-1; clone_size: NA; d_call: NA; v_call: TRBV9; cdr3_nt: TGTGCCAGCAGCGTAGGCGCATCAAGGGGCACTGAAGCTTTCTTT; cdr3_aa: CASSVGASRGTEAFF
j_call: TRBJ2-7; clone_size: NA; d_call: NA; v_call: TRBV4-1; cdr3_nt: TGCGCCAGCAGCCAAGTTGGCTCCTCCTACGAGCAGTACTTC; cdr3_aa: CASSQVGSSYEQYF
j_call: TRBJ2-3; clone_size: NA; d_call: TRBD2; v_call: TRBV4-1; cdr3_nt: TGCGCCAGCAGCCCAGACGGAGCGGGAGTGGCAGATACGCAGTATTTT; cdr3_aa: CASSPDGAGVADTQYF
j_call: TRBJ2-2; clone_size: NA; d_call: NA; v_call: TRBV15; cdr3_nt: TGTGCCACCAGCAGAGATCCAGGGGACGGGGAGCTGTTTTTT; cdr3_aa: CATSRDPGDGELFF
j_call: TRBJ2-2; clone_size: NA; d_call: NA; v_call: TRBV28; cdr3_nt: TGTGCCAGCAGTTCCCTTCTGAACACCGGGGAGCTGTTTTTT; cdr3_aa: CASSSLLNTGELFF
j_call: TRBJ2-3; clone_size: NA; d_call: TRBD2; v_call: TRBV30; cdr3_nt: TGTGCCTGGACCCCTAGCGGGTCTAGCACAGATACGCAGTATTTT; cdr3_aa: CAWTPSGSSTDTQYF
j_call: TRBJ2-3; clone_size: NA; d_call: TRBD2; v_call: TRBV4-2; cdr3_nt: TGTGCCAGCAGCCAAGGGCAGACTAGCGGGAGCTACGGCACAGATACGCAGTATTTT; cdr3_aa: CASSQGQTSGSYGTDTQYF
j_call: TRBJ2-3; clone_size: NA; d_call: NA; v_call: TRBV11-2; cdr3_nt: TGTGCCAGCAGCTTTCATCGGAGTGATACGCAGTATTTT; cdr3_aa: CASSFHRSDTQYF
j_call: TRBJ2-2; clone_size: NA; d_call: NA; v_call: TRBV5-1; cdr3_nt: TGCGCCAGCGCCAACGGCGGGCCAAACACCGGGGAGCTGTTTTTT; cdr3_aa: CASANGGPNTGELFF
j_call: TRBJ1-4; clone_size: NA; d_call: NA; v_call: TRBV6-6; cdr3_nt: TGTGCCAGCAGTTACGTAGGGGCGCGTGAAAAACTGTTTTTT; cdr3_aa: CASSYVGAREKLFF
j_call: TRBJ1-1; clone_size: NA; d_call: NA; v_call: TRBV4-3; cdr3_nt: TGCGCCAGCAGCCAAGAGACAGAGAGAGAAGCTTTCTTT; cdr3_aa: CASSQETEREAFF
j_call: TRBJ2-3; clone_size: once; d_call: NA; v_call: TRBV2; cdr3_nt: TGTGCCAGCAGGGTAATGCTAGAGGATACGCAGTATTTT; cdr3_aa: CASRVMLEDTQYF
j_call: TRBJ2-1; clone_size: NA; d_call: NA; v_call: TRBV4-3; cdr3_nt: TGCGCCAGCAGCCAAGATGAGGGTGGATGGTCCTACAATGAGCAGTTCTTC; cdr3_aa: CASSQDEGGWSYNEQFF
j_call: TRBJ1-4; clone_size: NA; d_call: TRBD1; v_call: TRBV6-1; cdr3_nt: TGTGCCAGCAGTGAAAGGACAGGGCCGAATGAAAAACTGTTTTTT; cdr3_aa: CASSERTGPNEKLFF
j_call: TRBJ2-6; clone_size: NA; d_call: NA; v_call: TRBV9; cdr3_nt: TGTGCCAGCAGCGGAATGGGGCGGGGTACTGGGGCCAACGTCCTGACTTTC; cdr3_aa: CASSGMGRGTGANVLTF
j_call: TRBJ1-6; clone_size: NA; d_call: NA; v_call: TRBV28; cdr3_nt: TGTGGGGGGGGGAGCTCCTATAATTCACCCCTCCACTTT; cdr3_aa: CGGGSSYNSPLHF
j_call: TRBJ2-1; clone_size: NA; d_call: TRBD1; v_call: TRBV6-4; cdr3_nt: TGTGCCAGCAGCCAGACGGGACAGGGGGTAGGCAATGAGCAGTTCTTC; cdr3_aa: CASSQTGQGVGNEQFF
j_call: TRBJ2-7; clone_size: NA; d_call: NA; v_call: TRBV5-5; cdr3_nt: TGTGCCAGCACCACCCCGGGACATCGCGAGCAGTACTTC; cdr3_aa: CASTTPGHREQYF
j_call: TRBJ2-7; clone_size: once; d_call: TRBD2; v_call: TRBV5-4; cdr3_nt: TGTGCCAGCAGCTTGGGACTAGCGGGAGGCTACGAGCAGTACTTC; cdr3_aa: CASSLGLAGGYEQYF
j_call: TRBJ1-5; clone_size: NA; d_call: NA; v_call: TRBV4-3; cdr3_nt: TGCGCCAGCAGCCAAGATCCGTCGGGAAATCAGCCCCAGCATTTT; cdr3_aa: CASSQDPSGNQPQHF
j_call: TRBJ2-1; clone_size: NA; d_call: NA; v_call: TRBV5-1; cdr3_nt: TGCGCCAGCAGCGGCGGGGTAATAACCCTCTACAATGAGCAGTTCTTC; cdr3_aa: CASSGGVITLYNEQFF
j_call: TRBJ2-4; clone_size: NA; d_call: NA; v_call: TRBV6-1; cdr3_nt: TGTGCCAGCAGTGAAGCGCCGGGTATGAAGGCCAAAAACATTCAGTACTTC; cdr3_aa: CASSEAPGMKAKNIQYF
j_call: TRBJ2-5; clone_size: NA; d_call: NA; v_call: TRBV27; cdr3_nt: TGTGCCAGCAGCTCCAAGTGGGTGAGAGAAGGGGTCCGAGAGACCCAGTACTTC; cdr3_aa: CASSSKWVREGVRETQYF
j_call: TRBJ1-3; clone_size: few; d_call: NA; v_call: TRBV30; cdr3_nt: TGTGCCTGGAGGGCAGGGGCTAACTCTGGAAACACCATATATTTT; cdr3_aa: CAWRAGANSGNTIYF